This TCR beta chain was identified in a study of T cells in narcolepsy. Study at large: Patients with NT1 or NT2 and healthy control donors were enrolled. Study conclusions and caveats: Blood of same and different patients, but not healthy controls, reportedly held recurring autoreactive clonotypes.

Germline V lookup: CDR1 SGHVS, CDR2 FNYEAQ. The V gene lost 2 bases and the J gene lost 3 bases, with 11 bases spanning the gap. CDR3 length: 14 amino acids. On this clone: What it recognizes is unknown.

Only in-frame clones appear in the TCRdb table, and some are missing; sequencing was by immunoSEQ multiplex PCR. The top ten clones hold 20% to 25% of a sample with 6,500 to 10,000 clones, about 63% of them seen once. The TCR was taken from a human donor with narcolepsy. The chain combines TRBV7-6 with TRBJ2-7, with D uncertain. Specimen: CD45RA- memory CD8+ T cells from PBMCs. The CDR3 spells CASSLTGSIYEQYF. CDR3 nucleotides: TGTGCCAGCAGCTTAACGGGTTCCATCTACGAGCAGTACTTC.